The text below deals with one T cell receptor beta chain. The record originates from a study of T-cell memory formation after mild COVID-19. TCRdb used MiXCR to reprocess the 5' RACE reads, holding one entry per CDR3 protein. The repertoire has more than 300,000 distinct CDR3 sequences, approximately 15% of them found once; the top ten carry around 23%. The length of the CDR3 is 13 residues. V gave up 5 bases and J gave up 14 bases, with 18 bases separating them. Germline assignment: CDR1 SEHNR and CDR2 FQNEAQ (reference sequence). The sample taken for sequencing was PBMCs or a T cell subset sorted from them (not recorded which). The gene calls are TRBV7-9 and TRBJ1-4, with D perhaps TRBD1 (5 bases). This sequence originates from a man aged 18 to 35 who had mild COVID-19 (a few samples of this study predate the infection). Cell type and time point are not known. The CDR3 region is CASSHVGTKDLFF. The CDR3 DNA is TGTGCCAGCAGCCACGTTGGGACTAAGGATCTGTTTTTT.